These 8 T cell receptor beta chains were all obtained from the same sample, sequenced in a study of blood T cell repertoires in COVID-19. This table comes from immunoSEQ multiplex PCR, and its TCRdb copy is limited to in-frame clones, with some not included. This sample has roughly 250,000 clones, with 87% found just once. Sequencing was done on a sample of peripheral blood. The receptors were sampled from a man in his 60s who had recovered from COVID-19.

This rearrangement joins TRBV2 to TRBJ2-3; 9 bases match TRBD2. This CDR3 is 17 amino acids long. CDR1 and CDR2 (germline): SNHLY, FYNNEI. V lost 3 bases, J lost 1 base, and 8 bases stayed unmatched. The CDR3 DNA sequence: TGTGCCAGCAGTGATCTGGGTCTAGCGGGGCGCACAGATACGCAGTATTTT. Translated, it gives CASSDLGLAGRTDTQYF.

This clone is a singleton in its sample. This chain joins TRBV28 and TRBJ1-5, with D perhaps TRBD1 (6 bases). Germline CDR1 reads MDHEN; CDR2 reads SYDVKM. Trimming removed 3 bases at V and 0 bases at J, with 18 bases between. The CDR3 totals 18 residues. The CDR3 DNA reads TGTGCCAGCAGTTTCAACAGGGTTAAAATGTATAGCAATCAGCCCCAGCATTTT. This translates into CASSFNRVKMYSNQPQHF.

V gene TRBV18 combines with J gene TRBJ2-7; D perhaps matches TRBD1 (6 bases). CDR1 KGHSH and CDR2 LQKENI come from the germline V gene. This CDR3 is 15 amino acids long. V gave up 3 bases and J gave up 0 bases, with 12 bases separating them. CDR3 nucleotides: TGTGCCAGCTCACCCGGGACACGGGTCTCCTACGAGCAGTACTTC. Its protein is CASSPGTRVSYEQYF.

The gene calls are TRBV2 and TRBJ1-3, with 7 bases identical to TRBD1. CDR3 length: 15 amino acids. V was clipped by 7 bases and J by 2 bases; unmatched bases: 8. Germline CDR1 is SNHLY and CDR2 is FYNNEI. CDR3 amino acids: CASTLEGAAGNTIYF. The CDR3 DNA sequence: TGTGCCAGCACTTTGGAGGGGGCAGCTGGAAACACCATATATTTT.

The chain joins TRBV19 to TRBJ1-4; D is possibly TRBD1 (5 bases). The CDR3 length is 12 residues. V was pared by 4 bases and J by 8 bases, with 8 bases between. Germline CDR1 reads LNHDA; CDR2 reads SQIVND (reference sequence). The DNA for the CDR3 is TGTGCCAGTAGTACCCGACAGGAAAAACTGTTTTTT. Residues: CASSTRQEKLFF.

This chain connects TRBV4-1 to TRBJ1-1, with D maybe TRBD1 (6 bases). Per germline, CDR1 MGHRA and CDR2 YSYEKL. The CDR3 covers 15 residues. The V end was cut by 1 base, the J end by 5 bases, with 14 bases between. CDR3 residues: CASSQGGERGTEAFF. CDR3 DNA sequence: TGCGCCAGCAGCCAAGGTGGGGAGAGGGGGACTGAAGCTTTCTTT.

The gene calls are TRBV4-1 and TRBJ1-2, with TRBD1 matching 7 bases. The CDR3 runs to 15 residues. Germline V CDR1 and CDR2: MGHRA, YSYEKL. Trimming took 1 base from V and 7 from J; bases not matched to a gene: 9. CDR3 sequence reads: CASSQGRGQVLGYTF. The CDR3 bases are TGCGCCAGCAGCCAAGGGAGGGGGCAGGTTCTTGGCTACACCTTC.

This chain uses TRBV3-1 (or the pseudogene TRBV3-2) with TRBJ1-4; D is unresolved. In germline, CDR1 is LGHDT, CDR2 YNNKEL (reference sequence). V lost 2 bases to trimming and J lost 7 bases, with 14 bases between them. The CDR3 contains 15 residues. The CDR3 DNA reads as TGTGCCAGCAGCCAACCGACGGGTGTGGGTGAAAAACTGTTTTTT. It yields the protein CASSQPTGVGEKLFF.